A single sample is the source of the 17 T cell receptor beta chains below, sequenced in a study of blood T cell repertoires in COVID-19. TCRdb keeps only in-frame clones here, not all; method: immunoSEQ multiplex PCR. This sample has 90,000 or so clones, with roughly 87% found just once. Sequenced sample: peripheral blood. These receptors all come from a man aged 18 to 30 with COVID-19, enrolled during active disease.

The chain has TRBV25-1 and TRBJ2-7; 11 nucleotides line up with TRBD2. The CDR3 is 15 residues long. With 1 base clipped from V and 3 bases from J, the junction kept 2 bases outside the gene matches. The germline V gene encodes CDR1 MGHDK and CDR2 SYGVNS. This CDR3 reads CASSESTSGSYEQYF. The CDR3 DNA sequence: TGTGCCAGCAGTGAATCTACTAGCGGGAGCTACGAGCAGTACTTC.

The genes are TRBV5-5 and TRBJ2-7; weak D call: TRBD2 (5 bases). The CDR3 totals 13 residues. The germline gives CDR1 SGHKS, CDR2 YYEKEE (reference sequence). The V gene lost 0 bases and the J gene lost 3 bases, with 7 bases spanning the gap. In DNA, the CDR3 is TGTGCCAGCAGCTTGGAACTAGACTACGAGCAGTACTTC. Translated, it gives CASSLELDYEQYF.

This clone has just a few counts. The chain couples TRBV30 to TRBJ2-7, with no clear D. Trimming removed 8 bases from V and 4 bases from J, with 15 bases in between. Germline V gives CDR1 GTSNPN, CDR2 SVGIG (reference sequence). CDR3 length equals 12 residues. The CDR3 DNA reads TGTGCCGCCACAGATGTTTGGTACGAGCAGTACTTC. Protein product: CAATDVWYEQYF. The full variable domain, completed using reference TRBV30 and TRBJ2-7, is SQTIHQWPATLVQPVGSPLSLECTVEGTSNPNLYWYRQAAGRGLQLLFYSVGIGQISSEVPQNLSASRPQDRQFILSSKKLLLSDSGFYLCAATDVWYEQYFGPGTRLTVT.

The CDR3 DNA reads as TGTGCCAGCAGCGTAGTTGGGACAGTTAACACTGAAGCTTTCTTT. This codes for CASSVVGTVNTEAFF. The gene calls are TRBV9 and TRBJ1-1; 7 nucleotides line up with TRBD1. The V and J ends lost 0 bases and 2 bases, in that order; junction bases with no gene match: 4. CDR3 length: 15 amino acids. Germline V gives CDR1 SGDLS, CDR2 YYNGEE.

The chain has TRBV2 and TRBJ2-1, with D possibly TRBD2 on 6 matching bases. The CDR3 consists of 16 residues. Germline lookup yields CDR1 SNHLY and CDR2 FYNNEI. Trimming removed 4 bases from V and 2 bases from J, with 15 bases in between. The CDR3 reads CASSVRSGVTYNEQFF. The CDR3 DNA reads TGTGCCAGCAGTGTGCGTTCGGGAGTCACCTACAATGAGCAGTTCTTC.

The sample holds one count of this clone. The chain joins TRBV28 to TRBJ2-6; tentative D call: TRBD2 (5 bases). CDR1 MDHEN and CDR2 SYDVKM come from the germline V gene. V shed 5 bases and J shed 1 base, with 12 bases lying between them. The CDR3 totals 16 residues. The CDR3 spells CASSPYTGSGANVLTF. The CDR3 bases are TGTGCCAGCAGTCCATACACGGGGTCTGGGGCCAACGTCCTGACTTTC.

The chain uses TRBV2 and TRBJ1-5; D not resolved. The germline V and J ends were trimmed by 5 bases and 2 bases, with 7 bases remaining between them. The CDR3 consists of 13 residues. From germline, CDR1 is SNHLY and CDR2 FYNNEI. The CDR3 DNA sequence: TGTGCCAGCAGTCTTGTCCGCAATCAGCCCCAGCATTTT. This translates into CASSLVRNQPQHF.

The chain combines TRBV3-1 (or the pseudogene TRBV3-2) with TRBJ2-7; 8 nucleotides align to TRBD1. Germline CDR1 LGHDT, CDR2 YNNKEL (reference sequence). The CDR3 length is 15 residues. The junction had 8 bases not matched to a gene; V was cut back by 1 base and J by 6 bases. The CDR3 sequence: CASSQAGTGSSEQYF. The CDR3 coding sequence is TGTGCCAGCAGCCAAGCCGGGACAGGTTCAAGCGAGCAGTACTTC.

The chain uses TRBV3-1 (or the pseudogene TRBV3-2) and TRBJ2-1; 14 bases match TRBD2. After removal of 4 bases from V and 7 bases from J, the junction contained 9 bases not matched to a gene. The germline CDR1 and CDR2 sequences are LGHDT and YNNKEL (reference sequence). CDR3 length: 17 residues. The CDR3, as DNA: TGTGCCAGCAGCCCTGTCCGACTAGCGGGAGGGCGGAATGAGCAGTTCTTC. Its translation: CASSPVRLAGGRNEQFF.

With regard to this clone: A read error may explain this, as a much larger clone is one base away. This chain connects TRBV19 to TRBJ1-2; D is unclear. The CDR3 loop spans 13 amino acids. Germline V CDR1 and CDR2: LNHDA, SQIVND (reference sequence). Trimming shortened V by 3 bases and J by 2 bases, and 7 bases separated the two germline ends. In DNA form, the CDR3 reads TGTGCCAGTAGTATTCCGGGGAACTATGGCTACACCTTC. It yields the protein CASSIPGNYGYTF.

The chain joins TRBV5-1 to TRBJ2-7, with a tentative D call TRBD2 (6 bases). CDR3 size: 14 residues. CDR1 and CDR2 from the germline V gene are SGHRS and YFSETQ. V dropped 1 base and J dropped 2 bases, with 10 bases sitting between them. CDR3 in amino acids: CASSLPSVTYEQYF. CDR3 coding DNA: TGCGCCAGCAGCTTGCCTAGCGTCACCTACGAGCAGTACTTC.

This chain uses TRBV5-1 with TRBJ2-2, with D possibly TRBD1 on 6 matching bases. V lost 4 bases, J lost 4 bases, and 17 bases lay in between. The CDR3 has 16 amino acids. Germline V lookup: CDR1 SGHRS, CDR2 YFSETQ. CDR3 nucleotides: TGCGCCAGCAGCCAGGGGCTCTCCGCGGGCACCGGGGAGCTGTTTTTT. This encodes CASSQGLSAGTGELFF. Supplemented by reference TRBV5-1 and TRBJ2-2, the full variable domain reads KAGVTQTPRYLIKTRGQQVTLSCSPISGHRSVSWYQQTPGQGLQFLFEYFSETQRNKGNFPGRFSGRQFSNSRSEMNVSTLELGDSALYLCASSQGLSAGTGELFFGEGSRLTVL.

V gene TRBV18 combines with J gene TRBJ1-5; 9 bases agree with TRBD1. The germline gives CDR1 KGHSH, CDR2 LQKENI. CDR3 length equals 15 residues. V lost 5 bases and J lost 5; bases outside the gene matches: 7. The CDR3: CASSARTGGDQPQHF. CDR3 coding DNA: TGTGCCAGCTCAGCCCGAACAGGGGGCGATCAGCCCCAGCATTTT.

This clone has just one count. The chain combines TRBV2 with TRBJ1-1; D might be TRBD1 (5 bases). With 8 bases removed from V and 7 bases from J, the gap between germline ends came to 8 bases. Germline-derived CDR1 and CDR2 are SNHLY and FYNNEI. This CDR3 spans 10 amino acids. The chain's CDR3 is CASRGSEAFF. CDR3 bases: TGTGCCAGCCGGGGGAGTGAAGCTTTCTTT.

CDR3 bases: TGTGCCAGCTCACCAAGGGGACAGGGGGAGAATGAGCAGTTCTTC. As protein: CASSPRGQGENEQFF. The chain employs TRBV18 and TRBJ2-1; 11 bases match TRBD1. V lost 2 bases to trimming and J lost 7 bases; unmatched junction nucleotides: 4. CDR3 length: 15 amino acids. Germline V lookup: CDR1 KGHSH, CDR2 LQKENI.

This clone was detected once. This chain uses TRBV15 with TRBJ1-1; the D gene is possibly TRBD1 (6 bases). The CDR3 is 15 residues long. Trimming took 0 bases from V and 3 from J, leaving 11 bases between them. CDR1 and CDR2 from the germline V gene are LNHNV and YYDKDF (reference sequence). CDR3 sequence reads: CATSRDQGQDTEAFF. The CDR3 region has the DNA TGTGCCACCAGCAGAGATCAGGGACAAGACACTGAAGCTTTCTTT.

This chain connects TRBV25-1 to TRBJ2-1, with a possible D match to TRBD2 (5 bases). The germline V gene encodes CDR1 MGHDK and CDR2 SYGVNS. CDR3 length equals 12 residues. The V gene lost 6 bases and the J gene lost 3 bases, with 6 bases spanning the gap. The CDR3 region has the DNA TGTGCCAGCAGCGGGGTCTACAATGAGCAGTTCTTC. Translation: CASSGVYNEQFF.